Listed below are T cell receptor beta chains from one sample, sequenced in a study of regulatory T cells in long-lasting Graves disease. In TCRdb, the multiplex PCR reads were re-called with MiXCR into one record per CDR3 protein. The sample carries a few hundred thousand distinct CDR3 sequences, about 11% recorded once. This sample was also put to use in a study of T cells in Graves' hyperthyroidism and ophthalmopathy.

Specimen: peripheral blood mononuclear cells (PBMCs), collected at new diagnosis, from a patient treated with antithyroid drugs. These receptor sequences come from a woman aged 18-29 years with Graves disease. Both conserved end residues are part of each CDR3. D genes are given only for firm matches. The size field is filled for only some rows; it gives once, few, many or a size class.

V	size	D	J	DNA	CDR3
TRBV6-2/TRBV6-3	many	TRBD2	TRBJ2-5	TGTGCCAGCAGTCCTTACGGGAGGCTTGGGGGAGAGACCCAGTACTTC	CASSPYGRLGGETQYF
TRBV30	many	.	TRBJ1-2	TGTGCCTGGAGTGTACCAAACAGGGTCTATGGCTACACCTTC	CAWSVPNRVYGYTF
TRBV6-5	few	TRBD1	TRBJ1-2	TGTGCCAGCAGTTGGACAGGGATGGGTGGCTACACCTTC	CASSWTGMGGYTF
TRBV24-1	few	TRBD1	TRBJ2-1	TGTGCCACCAGTGAGTTATCCCGGGACAGAGTTTACAATGAGCAGTTCTTC	CATSELSRDRVYNEQFF
TRBV20-1	many	.	TRBJ2-2	TGCAGTGCTAGAGATAGGCAGATGAACACCGGGGAGCTGTTTTTT	CSARDRQMNTGELFF
TRBV3-1	many	.	TRBJ1-2	TGTGCCAGCAGCCAACAACGTTTTAACTATGGCTACACCTTC	CASSQQRFNYGYTF
TRBV27	.	TRBD1	TRBJ2-3	TGTGCCAGCAGTTTAACAGAGGGGGCCACAGATACGCAGTATTTT	CASSLTEGATDTQYF
TRBV7-2	few	.	TRBJ2-1	TGTGCCAGCAGCTTTACCTGGGAGCAGTTCTTC	CASSFTWEQFF
TRBV6-9	.	.	TRBJ2-7	TGTGCCAGCAGTTACTCAGGGGTCACCCCGTACGAGCAGTACTTC	CASSYSGVTPYEQYF
TRBV4-1	many	.	TRBJ1-5	TGCGCCAGCAGCCAAGGAGCGCAGACCCAGCATTTT	CASSQGAQTQHF
TRBV10-3	many	TRBD2	TRBJ2-2	TGTGCCATCAGTGACCACGGGGGGACTAACACCGGGGAGCTGTTTTTT	CAISDHGGTNTGELFF
TRBV30	many	.	TRBJ2-3	TGTGCCTGGAGTAGAAAACAGGAGAACACAGATACGCAGTATTTT	CAWSRKQENTDTQYF
TRBV5-1	.	.	TRBJ1-2	TGCGCCAGCGGCTTGCCGGGGGTGGACGGCTACACCTTC	CASGLPGVDGYTF
TRBV12-3/TRBV12-4	many	TRBD2	TRBJ2-1	TGTGCCAGCAGTCAGGGCACTAGCGGGAGGGCCATTCAGTTCTTC	CASSQGTSGRAIQFF
TRBV5-1	many	.	TRBJ2-1	TGCGCCAGCAGCTTGCAAGCTTCACCCTACAATGAGCAGTTCTTC	CASSLQASPYNEQFF
TRBV28	few	.	TRBJ2-7	TGTGCCAGCAGCCACCCCTATGGGCAGTACTTC	CASSHPYGQYF
TRBV7-9	many	TRBD2	TRBJ2-1	TGTGCCAGCAGCTTCCCGACTAGCGGGACCCCCATTGTGGATGAGCAGTTCTTC	CASSFPTSGTPIVDEQFF
TRBV10-3	.	TRBD1	TRBJ1-2	TGTGCCATCAGGGGGACAGACTATGGCTACACCTTC	CAIRGTDYGYTF
TRBV5-6	.	.	TRBJ1-2	TGTGCCAGCAGCTTCTATCAAGGGACTAACTATGGCTACACCTTC	CASSFYQGTNYGYTF
TRBV11-3	many	TRBD2	TRBJ2-1	TGTGCCAGCAGCTTAGGACTAGCGGGATATTATGAGCAGTTCTTC	CASSLGLAGYYEQFF
TRBV7-9	many	TRBD2	TRBJ2-5	TGTGCCAGCAGCCTAGTGCTAGCGGGAGATAATCAAGAGACCCAGTACTTC	CASSLVLAGDNQETQYF
TRBV11-3	many	.	TRBJ2-2	TGTGCCAGCAGCTTAGGAGAGGCGGCGGGAAACACCGGGGAGCTGTTTTTT	CASSLGEAAGNTGELFF
TRBV12-3/TRBV12-4	.	TRBD2	TRBJ2-3	TGTGCCAGCAGTTTTTCGGGCGGCCTAGCGGGATGGGATACGCAGTATTTT	CASSFSGGLAGWDTQYF
TRBV5-5	many	TRBD2	TRBJ2-5	TGTGCCAGCAGCTTCTGGACTAGCGGGCAAGAGACCCAGTACTTC	CASSFWTSGQETQYF
TRBV6-2/TRBV6-3	.	TRBD2	TRBJ2-3	TGTGCCAGCAGTGAGTCGGGACTAGGTCGCGGTGCGCAGTATTTT	CASSESGLGRGAQYF
TRBV6-2/TRBV6-3	few	TRBD2	TRBJ2-1	TGTGCCATAGGACTAGCGGGGTACAATGAGCAGTTCTTC	CAIGLAGYNEQFF
TRBV6-1	.	.	TRBJ2-5	TGTGCCAGCACCCTAGTCCCCCAAGAGACCCAGTACTTC	CASTLVPQETQYF
TRBV7-2	many	.	TRBJ1-2	TGTGCCAGCAGCAAGGACAGCCGCTACACCTTC	CASSKDSRYTF
TRBV20-1	many	TRBD1	TRBJ1-5	TGCAGTGCTAGGGATGACAGGGGAAGTAGCAAGCCCCAGCATTTT	CSARDDRGSSKPQHF
TRBV6-1	.	TRBD1	TRBJ1-2	TGTGCCAGCAGTCGCGCAGGGGGCGATGCTAACTATGGCCACACCTTC	CASSRAGGDANYGHTF
TRBV7-9	many	.	TRBJ2-5	TGTGCCAGCAGCTCTGGGCGGGACACACTGGACCAAGAGACCCAGTACTTC	CASSSGRDTLDQETQYF
TRBV12-3/TRBV12-4	many	TRBD1	TRBJ1-6	TGTGCCAGCAGCCACAGGGACAGCTCCTATAATTCACCCCTCCACTTT	CASSHRDSSYNSPLHF
TRBV12-3/TRBV12-4	many	TRBD1	TRBJ2-1	TGTGCCAGCAGTTTAGACAGGGGGCCCTGGGACAATGAGCAGTTCTTC	CASSLDRGPWDNEQFF
TRBV28	many	.	TRBJ1-1	TGTGCCAGCAGTTTTCCATGGACTGAAGCTTTCTTT	CASSFPWTEAFF
TRBV7-9	many	.	TRBJ1-1	TGTGCCAGCAGCACGGGCCTCCTGAGGAACACTGAAGCTTTCTTT	CASSTGLLRNTEAFF
TRBV19	many	TRBD1	TRBJ1-4	TGTGCCAGTGGGACAGGCTCGACTAATGAAAAACTGTTTTTT	CASGTGSTNEKLFF
TRBV29-1	many	.	TRBJ2-7	TGCAGCGTTGGGGTTGGAGAGCAGTACTTC	CSVGVGEQYF
TRBV4-3	.	.	TRBJ2-7	TGCGCCAGCAGCCAAGTAGGGGGAACCCCCTACGAGCAGTACTTC	CASSQVGGTPYEQYF
TRBV27	many	.	TRBJ1-5	TGTGCCAGCAGTTTATATTGGGGGGGCAGCAATCAGCCCCAGCATTTT	CASSLYWGGSNQPQHF
TRBV7-2	many	TRBD2	TRBJ2-3	TGTGCCAGCAGCTTAGGGTCGGCTAGCGGGAGAACGGATACGCAGTATTTT	CASSLGSASGRTDTQYF